Listed below are T cell receptor beta chains from one sample, sequenced in a study of technical replicates of blood from a handful of donors. The table came from immunoSEQ multiplex PCR; TCRdb's copy has only in-frame clones and leaves some out. Here the sample spans tens of thousands of clones, around 94% being singletons. Sequencing was performed on T cells isolated from PBMCs. Source of these receptors: a human donor in good health. Each CDR3 is given with its conserved first and last residue. Each record gives: CDR3 DNA, CDR3 protein, D gene, V gene, CDR3 length, clone size, J gene. The D gene is left open where the match is weak. The listing skips clone size in some rows; elsewhere it reads once, few, many or a size class.

CDR3nt: TGTGCCAGTAGTAGGGACAGGGAGGGGGATCAGCCCCAGCATTTT
CDR3aa: CASSRDREGDQPQHF
d_gene: TRBD1
v_gene: TRBV19
len: 15
abundance: .
j_gene: TRBJ1-5

CDR3nt: TGTGCCAGCAGACTCAAAGCGGTTGCCCCTTACAATGAGCAGTTCTTC
CDR3aa: CASRLKAVAPYNEQFF
d_gene: .
v_gene: TRBV27
len: 16
abundance: once
j_gene: TRBJ2-1

CDR3nt: TGTGCCAGCTCACAAGGAGGTTCGAACACTGAAGCTTTCTTT
CDR3aa: CASSQGGSNTEAFF
d_gene: .
v_gene: TRBV18
len: 14
abundance: once
j_gene: TRBJ1-1

CDR3nt: TGTGCCAGCAGCGTAGGGCCCGGGGTTGGGACTATTTACTACGAGCAGTACTTC
CDR3aa: CASSVGPGVGTIYYEQYF
d_gene: TRBD2
v_gene: TRBV9
len: 18
abundance: .
j_gene: TRBJ2-7

CDR3nt: TGTGCCAGCAGCCCAGGGATAGGCCTTTACGAGCAGTACTTC
CDR3aa: CASSPGIGLYEQYF
d_gene: .
v_gene: TRBV7-8
len: 14
abundance: .
j_gene: TRBJ2-7

CDR3nt: TGTGCCAGCAGCTTAGAGGGGGCGCGTGGCTACACCTTC
CDR3aa: CASSLEGARGYTF
d_gene: TRBD1
v_gene: TRBV7-2
len: 13
abundance: .
j_gene: TRBJ1-2

CDR3nt: TGTGCCAGCAGAGTAGCGGGAGGGCAAGAGACCCAGTACTTC
CDR3aa: CASRVAGGQETQYF
d_gene: TRBD2
v_gene: TRBV2
len: 14
abundance: .
j_gene: TRBJ2-5

CDR3nt: TGTGCCAGCAGCTCAGGGGCTCCCATTTCCTATGGCTACACCTTC
CDR3aa: CASSSGAPISYGYTF
d_gene: .
v_gene: TRBV7-2
len: 15
abundance: .
j_gene: TRBJ1-2

CDR3nt: TGTGCCAGTAGACAGGGGGGGGACTATGGCTACACCTTC
CDR3aa: CASRQGGDYGYTF
d_gene: TRBD1
v_gene: TRBV11-2
len: 13
abundance: .
j_gene: TRBJ1-2

CDR3nt: TGTGCCAGCAGCACGCCATTCCAAGGGGGCGATTGGGCTAACACTGAAGCTTTCTTT
CDR3aa: CASSTPFQGGDWANTEAFF
d_gene: TRBD1
v_gene: TRBV7-6
len: 19
abundance: once
j_gene: TRBJ1-1

CDR3nt: TGCGCCAGCCCTTACTACACTGAAGCTTTCTTT
CDR3aa: CASPYYTEAFF
d_gene: .
v_gene: TRBV23-1
len: 11
abundance: .
j_gene: TRBJ1-1

CDR3nt: TGTGCCAGCAGCCCCCTTGACAGGGCCGGGTACACCTTC
CDR3aa: CASSPLDRAGYTF
d_gene: TRBD1
v_gene: TRBV5-8
len: 13
abundance: once
j_gene: TRBJ1-2

CDR3nt: TGTGCCTGGAGTAAACAGGGGGAGGTTCAGCCCCAGCATTTT
CDR3aa: CAWSKQGEVQPQHF
d_gene: TRBD1
v_gene: TRBV30
len: 14
abundance: .
j_gene: TRBJ1-5

CDR3nt: TGCGCCAGCAGCTTGGACTTATACAATGAGCAGTTCTTC
CDR3aa: CASSLDLYNEQFF
d_gene: .
v_gene: TRBV5-1
len: 13
abundance: .
j_gene: TRBJ2-1

CDR3nt: TGTGCCAGCAGCCCCTCGGGACTAGCTCAGTATTTT
CDR3aa: CASSPSGLAQYF
d_gene: TRBD2
v_gene: TRBV27
len: 12
abundance: .
j_gene: TRBJ2-3

CDR3nt: TGTGCCAGCAGCACCTTAGAGGCCTACGAGCAGTACTTC
CDR3aa: CASSTLEAYEQYF
d_gene: .
v_gene: TRBV7-6
len: 13
abundance: .
j_gene: TRBJ2-7

CDR3nt: TGTGCCTGGAGTGGGGGACACACTTATGGCTACACCTTC
CDR3aa: CAWSGGHTYGYTF
d_gene: .
v_gene: TRBV30
len: 13
abundance: .
j_gene: TRBJ1-2

CDR3nt: TGTGCCAGCAGTACCGGGACACTGAACGGAAAACTGTTTTTT
CDR3aa: CASSTGTLNGKLFF
d_gene: .
v_gene: TRBV9
len: 14
abundance: .
j_gene: TRBJ1-4

CDR3nt: TGTGCCAGCAGTGACTCGGGGGCAAACACCGGGGAGCTGTTTTTT
CDR3aa: CASSDSGANTGELFF
d_gene: .
v_gene: TRBV6-4
len: 15
abundance: .
j_gene: TRBJ2-2

CDR3nt: TGTGCCTGGAGCGGGACACCAAACACCGGGGAGCTGTTTTTT
CDR3aa: CAWSGTPNTGELFF
d_gene: .
v_gene: TRBV30
len: 14
abundance: .
j_gene: TRBJ2-2

CDR3nt: TGTGCCGTTAACTACGAGCAGTACTTC
CDR3aa: CAVNYEQYF
d_gene: .
v_gene: TRBV21-1
len: 9
abundance: .
j_gene: TRBJ2-7

CDR3nt: TGTGCCAGCAGCTTGGGGGACAAGAAGTACTTC
CDR3aa: CASSLGDKKYF
d_gene: .
v_gene: TRBV5-4
len: 11
abundance: once
j_gene: TRBJ2-5

CDR3nt: TGTGCCAGCAGCTTCAGGGGGGCGCAGAAGCTGTTTTTT
CDR3aa: CASSFRGAQKLFF
d_gene: TRBD1
v_gene: TRBV7-9
len: 13
abundance: once
j_gene: TRBJ1-4

CDR3nt: TGTGCCAGCAGTGAAAGGGTAGCGGGAGGCCGGCGCGAGCAGTTCTTC
CDR3aa: CASSERVAGGRREQFF
d_gene: TRBD2
v_gene: TRBV2
len: 16
abundance: .
j_gene: TRBJ2-1

CDR3nt: TGCGCCAGCAGCCAAGGGGACAGGGGCCAGAGTGAGCAGTACTTC
CDR3aa: CASSQGDRGQSEQYF
d_gene: TRBD1
v_gene: TRBV4-1
len: 15
abundance: .
j_gene: TRBJ2-7

CDR3nt: TGTGCCACCAGAGGCGCGGGCTCCTACAATGAGCAGTTCTTC
CDR3aa: CATRGAGSYNEQFF
d_gene: .
v_gene: TRBV15
len: 14
abundance: .
j_gene: TRBJ2-1

CDR3nt: TGCGCCAGCAGCTTGGATGGACAGGGACCAAACATTCAGTACTTC
CDR3aa: CASSLDGQGPNIQYF
d_gene: TRBD1
v_gene: TRBV5-1
len: 15
abundance: .
j_gene: TRBJ2-4

CDR3nt: TGCGCCAGCAGCTTTGGGACAGTCCGTGGGATTATAGAGACCCAGTACTTC
CDR3aa: CASSFGTVRGIIETQYF
d_gene: TRBD1
v_gene: TRBV4-1
len: 17
abundance: once
j_gene: TRBJ2-5

CDR3nt: TGCAGCGTCGACGATGGCGGGCGCTCCTACGAGCAGTACTTC
CDR3aa: CSVDDGGRSYEQYF
d_gene: .
v_gene: TRBV29-1
len: 14
abundance: .
j_gene: TRBJ2-7

CDR3nt: TGTGCCAGCAGCGCGCCAGAGCGGGAAGCCAAAAACATTCAGTACTTC
CDR3aa: CASSAPEREAKNIQYF
d_gene: TRBD2
v_gene: TRBV9
len: 16
abundance: .
j_gene: TRBJ2-4

CDR3nt: TGTGCCAGCAGATCCTGGACTAGCGGGAGTAATGAGCAGTTCTTC
CDR3aa: CASRSWTSGSNEQFF
d_gene: TRBD2
v_gene: TRBV28
len: 15
abundance: once
j_gene: TRBJ2-1

CDR3nt: TGTGCCAGCAGCTTGTTAGCGGGCTCCTACAATGAGCAGTTCTTC
CDR3aa: CASSLLAGSYNEQFF
d_gene: TRBD2
v_gene: TRBV11-3
len: 15
abundance: .
j_gene: TRBJ2-1

CDR3nt: TGTGCCAGCAGCGCCTCAGGGCAGCCGCAAGAGACCCAGTACTTC
CDR3aa: CASSASGQPQETQYF
d_gene: .
v_gene: TRBV9
len: 15
abundance: .
j_gene: TRBJ2-5

CDR3nt: TGTGCCAGCAGCTTAGAGAGTCCGGGAGATGGGGAGACCCAGTACTTC
CDR3aa: CASSLESPGDGETQYF
d_gene: .
v_gene: TRBV7-9
len: 16
abundance: .
j_gene: TRBJ2-5

CDR3nt: TGTGCCAGTGCCGGGACTAGCGGGAGGGCCTACGAGCAGTACTTC
CDR3aa: CASAGTSGRAYEQYF
d_gene: TRBD2
v_gene: TRBV27
len: 15
abundance: .
j_gene: TRBJ2-7

CDR3nt: TGTGCCAGCAGCTTACTAGCGGGATTGGCATCCGAGCAGTACTTC
CDR3aa: CASSLLAGLASEQYF
d_gene: TRBD2
v_gene: TRBV5-5
len: 15
abundance: .
j_gene: TRBJ2-7

CDR3nt: TGTGCCAGTAGAGCACAGGGGGGGACCGGGGAGCTGTTTTTT
CDR3aa: CASRAQGGTGELFF
d_gene: .
v_gene: TRBV19
len: 14
abundance: .
j_gene: TRBJ2-2

CDR3nt: TGCAGCGTCAAGCGGACAGGAGTTTTAGAGACCCAGTACTTC
CDR3aa: CSVKRTGVLETQYF
d_gene: TRBD1
v_gene: TRBV29-1
len: 14
abundance: .
j_gene: TRBJ2-5

CDR3nt: TGTGCCAGCTCAGGGTCCTACAATGAGCAGTTCTTC
CDR3aa: CASSGSYNEQFF
d_gene: .
v_gene: TRBV27
len: 12
abundance: .
j_gene: TRBJ2-1

CDR3nt: TGTGCCAGCACCAGCTGGAGGGGGAACACTGAAGCTTTCTTT
CDR3aa: CASTSWRGNTEAFF
d_gene: .
v_gene: TRBV6-1
len: 14
abundance: once
j_gene: TRBJ1-1

CDR3nt: TGTGCCAGCAGGACCGACAGTGAAAAACTGTTTTTT
CDR3aa: CASRTDSEKLFF
d_gene: .
v_gene: TRBV6-5
len: 12
abundance: .
j_gene: TRBJ1-4

CDR3nt: TGTGCCAGCAGGCCTGGGACGACGACAGGGCATTTTTATGGCTACACCTTC
CDR3aa: CASRPGTTTGHFYGYTF
d_gene: TRBD1
v_gene: TRBV5-8
len: 17
abundance: .
j_gene: TRBJ1-2

CDR3nt: TGTGCCAGCGGAAGGGGGCGGGAGCAGTACTTC
CDR3aa: CASGRGREQYF
d_gene: TRBD1
v_gene: TRBV27
len: 11
abundance: .
j_gene: TRBJ2-7

CDR3nt: TGCAGCGTCGCGACAGGGGCGGACACTGAAGCTTTCTTT
CDR3aa: CSVATGADTEAFF
d_gene: TRBD1
v_gene: TRBV29-1
len: 13
abundance: few
j_gene: TRBJ1-1

CDR3nt: TGTGCCAGCAGTGGACTAGCGGGAGGGCCGAGGGAGACCCAGTACTTC
CDR3aa: CASSGLAGGPRETQYF
d_gene: TRBD2
v_gene: TRBV2
len: 16
abundance: .
j_gene: TRBJ2-5

CDR3nt: TGTGCCAGCAGCTTTCCGGGGTACGAGCAGTACTTC
CDR3aa: CASSFPGYEQYF
d_gene: .
v_gene: TRBV11-2
len: 12
abundance: .
j_gene: TRBJ2-7

CDR3nt: TGTGCCAGCAGCTTAAGTGGACAACAGCAGTACTTC
CDR3aa: CASSLSGQQQYF
d_gene: .
v_gene: TRBV7-3
len: 12
abundance: .
j_gene: TRBJ2-7

CDR3nt: TGTGCCAGCAGTGAGGGGGGGCGGGATGCCTACGAGCAGTACTTC
CDR3aa: CASSEGGRDAYEQYF
d_gene: .
v_gene: TRBV28
len: 15
abundance: .
j_gene: TRBJ2-7

CDR3nt: TGTGCCAGCAGCTTAGGAGTTTTGAACACCGGGGAGCTGTTTTTT
CDR3aa: CASSLGVLNTGELFF
d_gene: .
v_gene: TRBV7-9
len: 15
abundance: .
j_gene: TRBJ2-2

CDR3nt: TGTGCCAGCTCTCCTTACGGGGGGAACACTGAAGCTTTCTTT
CDR3aa: CASSPYGGNTEAFF
d_gene: .
v_gene: TRBV27
len: 14
abundance: once
j_gene: TRBJ1-1

CDR3nt: TGTGCCATCACAGCTAGCGGGAGTTACGAGCAGTACTTC
CDR3aa: CAITASGSYEQYF
d_gene: TRBD2
v_gene: TRBV10-3
len: 13
abundance: .
j_gene: TRBJ2-7

CDR3nt: TGTGCCAGCAGTTACATGAGAGGGGAGACCCAGTACTTC
CDR3aa: CASSYMRGETQYF
d_gene: .
v_gene: TRBV6-5
len: 13
abundance: .
j_gene: TRBJ2-5

CDR3nt: TGCGCCAGCAGCTTGGGTTCAGGGGGCTACCACAATGAGCAGTTCTTC
CDR3aa: CASSLGSGGYHNEQFF
d_gene: TRBD1
v_gene: TRBV5-1
len: 16
abundance: .
j_gene: TRBJ2-1

CDR3nt: TGCAGTGCTAGGGAGGGCGGGGAGCTGTTTTTT
CDR3aa: CSAREGGELFF
d_gene: .
v_gene: TRBV20-1
len: 11
abundance: .
j_gene: TRBJ2-2

CDR3nt: TGTGCCAGCAGCCTGGACAGATCCTACAATGAGCAGTTCTTC
CDR3aa: CASSLDRSYNEQFF
d_gene: .
v_gene: TRBV16
len: 14
abundance: .
j_gene: TRBJ2-1

CDR3nt: TGTGCCAGCAGCTCAAACCCAACAGGGAGACAGCCCCAGCATTTT
CDR3aa: CASSSNPTGRQPQHF
d_gene: .
v_gene: TRBV7-6
len: 15
abundance: .
j_gene: TRBJ1-5

CDR3nt: TGCGCCAGCAGCGTTTATCTAGCGGGAGGACCCGGGGAGCTGTTTTTT
CDR3aa: CASSVYLAGGPGELFF
d_gene: TRBD2
v_gene: TRBV5-1
len: 16
abundance: .
j_gene: TRBJ2-2

CDR3nt: TGTGCCAGTAGTACTGGTGCTAGCGGGAGTTACGAGCAGTACTTC
CDR3aa: CASSTGASGSYEQYF
d_gene: TRBD2
v_gene: TRBV19
len: 15
abundance: .
j_gene: TRBJ2-7

CDR3nt: TGTGCCAGCAGCCAGGGAAAGAATCAGCCCCAGCATTTT
CDR3aa: CASSQGKNQPQHF
d_gene: .
v_gene: TRBV25-1
len: 13
abundance: .
j_gene: TRBJ1-5

CDR3nt: TGTGCCAGCAGTCACGGTATTAACACTGAAGCTTTCTTT
CDR3aa: CASSHGINTEAFF
d_gene: .
v_gene: TRBV6-5
len: 13
abundance: .
j_gene: TRBJ1-1